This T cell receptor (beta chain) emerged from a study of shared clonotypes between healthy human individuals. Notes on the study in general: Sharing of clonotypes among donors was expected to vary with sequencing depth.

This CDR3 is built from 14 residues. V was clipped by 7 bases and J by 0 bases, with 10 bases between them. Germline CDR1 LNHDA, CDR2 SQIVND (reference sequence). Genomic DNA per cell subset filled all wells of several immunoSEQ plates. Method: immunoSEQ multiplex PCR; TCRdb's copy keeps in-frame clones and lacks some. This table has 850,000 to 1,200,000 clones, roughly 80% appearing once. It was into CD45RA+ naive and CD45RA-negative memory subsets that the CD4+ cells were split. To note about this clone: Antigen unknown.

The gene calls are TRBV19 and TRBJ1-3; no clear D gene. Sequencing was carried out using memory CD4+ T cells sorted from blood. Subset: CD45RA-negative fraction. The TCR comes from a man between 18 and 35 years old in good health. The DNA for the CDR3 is TGTGCCAGTATGAAGTACCTCTCTGGAAACACCATATATTTT. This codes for CASMKYLSGNTIYF.